This T cell receptor beta chain was captured by sequencing in a study of T cells after yellow fever vaccination. Study as a whole: The fractions with low cell numbers were processed using SMART-Seq v4 Ultra Low Input.

In TCRdb, the 5' RACE reads were re-called with MiXCR into one record per CDR3 protein. The sample lists 500,000 to 650,000 distinct CDR3 sequences; roughly a sixth were seen once. Many counts were recorded for this clonotype. The V gene lost 3 bases and the J gene lost 4 bases, with 10 bases spanning the gap. There are 14 residues in the CDR3. Per the germline V gene, CDR1 is KGHSH and CDR2 is LQKENI. The input for sequencing was PBMCs, taken around 5 days after the first yellow fever vaccination. This TCR was sampled from a man aged 18 to 35 who received the YFV17D yellow fever vaccine. V is TRBV18 and J is TRBJ2-1; D is uncertain. The CDR3 is CASSPPDGYNEQFF. The CDR3 nucleotides read TGTGCCAGCTCACCCCCGGACGGGTACAATGAGCAGTTCTTC.